Listed below are T cell receptor beta chains from one sample, sequenced in a study of blood T cell repertoires in COVID-19. Clones were sequenced by immunoSEQ multiplex PCR, and TCRdb holds only the in-frame ones, with some missing. The sample has about 380,000 clones, roughly 89% seen once. Sequenced: peripheral blood. These receptor sequences come from a man aged 18-30 years with active or convalescent COVID-19. CDR3s include the opening cysteine and the closing phenylalanine or tryptophan. A D gene is named only where the DNA matches it firmly. The listing skips clone size in some rows; elsewhere it reads once, few, many or a size class.

TRBD1 | TRBJ1-1 | few | TRBV27 | CASSWTGIGTEAFF | TGTGCCAGCAGTTGGACAGGGATTGGGACTGAAGCTTTCTTT
. | TRBJ2-5 | once | TRBV24-1 | CATSDPGLPGETQYF | TGTGCCACCAGTGATCCCGGACTCCCGGGAGAGACCCAGTACTTC
. | TRBJ2-7 | . | TRBV5-1 | CASRGSSYEQYF | TGCGCCAGCAGGGGGAGCTCCTACGAGCAGTACTTC
. | TRBJ1-2 | . | TRBV18 | CASSPFDSGGTYGYTF | TGTGCCAGCTCACCTTTCGATTCGGGGGGCACCTATGGCTACACCTTC
. | TRBJ2-2 | . | TRBV11-3 | CASSYTRSGANTGELFF | TGTGCCAGCAGTTACACCAGGTCAGGGGCGAACACCGGGGAGCTGTTTTTT
. | TRBJ2-5 | . | TRBV18 | CASSGFGTQETQYF | TGTGCCAGCTCAGGATTCGGGACTCAAGAGACCCAGTACTTC
TRBD1 | TRBJ1-2 | . | TRBV11-2 | CASSPGTGVYGYTF | TGTGCCAGCAGCCCCGGGACAGGGGTCTATGGCTACACCTTC
TRBD1 | TRBJ2-3 | . | TRBV4-2 | CASSPTGGTDTQYF | TGTGCCAGCAGCCCAACAGGGGGCACAGATACGCAGTATTTT
. | TRBJ1-1 | . | TRBV3-1/TRBV3-2 | CASSRGRNTEAFF | TGTGCCAGCAGCCGTGGTAGGAACACTGAAGCTTTCTTT
. | TRBJ1-1 | . | TRBV19 | CASSIALNTEAFF | TGTGCCAGTAGTATAGCCTTAAACACTGAAGCTTTCTTT
. | TRBJ2-3 | . | TRBV6-5 | CASKLSFLTTQYF | TGTGCCAGCAAGCTCTCCTTTCTAACTACGCAGTATTTT
TRBD2 | TRBJ2-1 | . | TRBV7-2 | CASSFYLGGGNEQFF | TGTGCCAGCAGCTTTTATTTGGGGGGGGGCAATGAGCAGTTCTTC
. | TRBJ2-3 | once | TRBV24-1 | CATSDPSTDTQYF | TGTGCCACCAGTGATCCTAGCACAGATACGCAGTATTTT
. | TRBJ1-2 | . | TRBV23-1 | CASSQFRDTLNYGYTF | TGCGCCAGCAGTCAATTCCGGGACACCCTTAACTATGGCTACACCTTC
TRBD1 | TRBJ1-4 | . | TRBV7-9 | CASSPTGADEKLFF | TGTGCCAGCAGTCCCACAGGGGCTGACGAAAAACTGTTTTTT
TRBD1 | TRBJ1-4 | . | TRBV18 | CASSRDRVGTNEKLFF | TGTGCCAGCTCACGGGACAGGGTCGGAACTAATGAAAAACTGTTTTTT
. | TRBJ1-3 | . | TRBV5-5 | CASSPGQPTGNTIYF | TGTGCCAGCAGCCCAGGCCAACCTACTGGAAACACCATATATTTT
TRBD1 | TRBJ1-2 | . | TRBV7-9 | CASSPLGTGLNGDYGYTF | TGTGCCAGCAGCCCCCTCGGGACAGGCCTTAATGGGGACTATGGCTACACCTTC
TRBD2 | TRBJ2-1 | . | TRBV5-1 | CASTPPAGGRQQFF | TGCGCCAGCACCCCCCCCGCGGGAGGGCGCCAGCAGTTCTTC
. | TRBJ2-1 | once | TRBV9 | CASSENRDFPTSYNEQFF | TGTGCCAGCAGCGAAAACCGGGACTTCCCAACCTCCTACAATGAGCAGTTCTTC
. | TRBJ2-1 | . | TRBV28 | CASSSPPEQFF | TGTGCCAGCAGTTCTCCCCCTGAGCAGTTCTTC
TRBD2 | TRBJ2-1 | . | TRBV27 | CASSPIGLAGNNEQFF | TGTGCCAGCAGTCCCATCGGACTAGCGGGAAACAATGAGCAGTTCTTC
. | TRBJ1-2 | . | TRBV4-2 | CASSQERRLNYGYTF | TGTGCCAGCAGCCAAGAGAGGCGACTTAACTATGGCTACACCTTC
TRBD2 | TRBJ2-7 | . | TRBV18 | CASSQGLAGTYEQYF | TGTGCCAGCTCACAGGGACTAGCGGGAACCTACGAGCAGTACTTC
. | TRBJ2-2 | . | TRBV12-3/TRBV12-4 | CASSPRPGELFF | TGTGCCAGCAGTCCGAGGCCCGGGGAGCTGTTTTTT
TRBD2 | TRBJ2-7 | . | TRBV7-2 | CASSFRVAAGGQSYEQYF | TGTGCCAGCAGCTTCAGAGTGGCAGCGGGGGGCCAATCCTACGAGCAGTACTTC
TRBD1 | TRBJ1-6 | few | TRBV13 | CASSETGFRSPLHF | TGTGCCAGCAGCGAGACAGGGTTTCGGTCACCCCTCCACTTT
TRBD2 | TRBJ2-7 | . | TRBV6-5 | CASRSLSSGLYEQYF | TGTGCCAGCAGATCGTTGTCTAGCGGACTTTACGAGCAGTACTTC
. | TRBJ2-7 | . | TRBV2 | CASSPQGSGEQYF | TGTGCCAGCAGCCCGCAGGGATCGGGCGAGCAGTACTTC
. | TRBJ2-1 | . | TRBV5-1 | CASSSWDSNNEQFF | TGCGCCAGCAGCTCTTGGGACTCAAACAATGAGCAGTTCTTC
TRBD2 | TRBJ2-1 | . | TRBV11-2 | CASSPGGAGNYNEQFF | TGTGCCAGCAGCCCGGGGGGAGCGGGGAATTACAATGAGCAGTTCTTC
. | TRBJ1-3 | . | TRBV6-5 | CASSPTLANTIYF | TGTGCCAGCAGTCCGACTCTGGCGAACACCATATATTTT
. | TRBJ1-1 | . | TRBV4-2 | CASSQVNRGFVDTEAFF | TGTGCCAGCAGCCAAGTTAATAGGGGGTTCGTGGACACTGAAGCTTTCTTT
TRBD1 | TRBJ1-4 | . | TRBV6-5 | CASRRAGGVEKLFF | TGTGCCAGCAGGCGGGCAGGGGGCGTTGAAAAACTGTTTTTT
. | TRBJ1-3 | . | TRBV5-1 | CASSLQGGGAGNTIYF | TGCGCCAGCAGCTTGCAAGGAGGAGGCGCTGGAAACACCATATATTTT
. | TRBJ1-2 | . | TRBV29-1 | CSVERVTGGYTF | TGCAGCGTTGAAAGGGTCACAGGAGGCTACACCTTC
TRBD2 | TRBJ2-5 | . | TRBV7-9 | CASSLPTGGPETQYF | TGTGCCAGCAGCCTTCCAACGGGGGGGCCGGAGACCCAGTACTTC
TRBD1 | TRBJ1-6 | . | TRBV2 | CASSEAGTGGSPLHF | TGTGCCAGCAGTGAGGCCGGGACAGGGGGTTCACCCCTCCACTTT
TRBD1 | TRBJ2-1 | once | TRBV14 | CASSHTGTGGRNEQFF | TGTGCCAGCAGCCACACCGGGACAGGGGGGCGCAATGAGCAGTTCTTC
. | TRBJ1-2 | . | TRBV6-2/TRBV6-3 | CASSLPGGYTF | TGTGCCAGCAGTTTGCCAGGCGGCTACACCTTC
TRBD1 | TRBJ2-7 | once | TRBV12-3/TRBV12-4 | CASSRGLEQYF | TGTGCCAGCAGCAGGGGGCTCGAGCAGTACTTC